The 27 T cell receptor beta chains in this list originate from one sample, sequenced in a study of OX40 agonist ivuxolimab in advanced cancers. Libraries were prepared by immunoSEQ multiplex PCR; TCRdb keeps only in-frame clonotypes and omits some of them. The sample yields roughly 80,000 clones, 65% to 90% seen once. The source material was CD4+ or CD8+ T cells sorted from blood, sampled in a trial of the OX40 agonist ivuxolimab. The receptors come from an adult with an advanced solid tumor such as melanoma, head and neck, liver or kidney cancer.

The CDR3 region has the DNA TGTGCCAGCAGTTTGTCAAATTTCTATGGCTACACCTTC. Protein: CASSLSNFYGYTF. The chain links TRBV28 to TRBJ1-2; D unclear. Germline assignment: CDR1 MDHEN and CDR2 SYDVKM. The CDR3 is made up of 13 amino acids. Trimming took off 3 bases at V and 4 bases at J, with 9 bases between the two ends.

This chain uses TRBV28 with TRBJ1-4; TRBD1 matches 9 bases. Germline V lookup: CDR1 MDHEN, CDR2 SYDVKM. The V gene end was trimmed by 4 bases and the J gene end by 0 bases; junction bases not matched to a gene: 0. The CDR3 is made up of 15 amino acids. The CDR3 reads CASSWDRATNEKLFF. The CDR3 DNA is TGTGCCAGCAGTTGGGACAGGGCAACTAATGAAAAACTGTTTTTT.

The chain is built from TRBV2 and TRBJ2-5, with 11 bases lining up with TRBD2. V lost 7 bases, J lost 9 bases, and 10 bases stayed unmatched. The CDR3 has 14 amino acids. Germline V gene sequence: CDR1 SNHLY, CDR2 FYNNEI. CDR3 in DNA: TGTGCCAGCAAGGGGACTAGCGGCCCTACGGCCCAGTACTTC. Its translation: CASKGTSGPTAQYF.

The V gene is TRBV4-1, the J gene TRBJ1-5; no reliable D call. Germline V CDR1 and CDR2: MGHRA, YSYEKL. Trimming cost V 5 bases and J 5 bases, with 10 bases left between them. This CDR3 contains 13 residues. DNA of the CDR3: TGCGCCAGCAGCACCGACGTATATCAGCCCCAGCATTTT. This translates into CASSTDVYQPQHF.

The CDR3 here is CASSQIYEQYF. The CDR3 nucleotides are TGTGCCAGCAGCCAAATATACGAGCAGTACTTC. The rearrangement uses TRBV7-9 and TRBJ2-7, with no clear D. The CDR3 is made up of 11 amino acids. V was clipped by 5 bases and J by 4 bases, with 6 bases between them. CDR1 is SEHNR, CDR2 FQNEAQ, per germline (reference sequence). Together with reference TRBV7-9 and TRBJ2-7, the CDR3 gives the full variable domain: DTGVSQNPRHKITKRGQNVTFRCDPISEHNRLYWYRQTLGQGPEFLTYFQNEAQLEKSRLLSDRFSAERPKGSFSTLEIQRTEQGDSAMYLCASSQIYEQYFGPGTRLTVT.

This clone was detected once. The chain employs TRBV2 and TRBJ1-1; possible D gene TRBD1, 6 bases. CDR3 length equals 14 residues. The V end was cut by 6 bases, the J end by 0 bases, with 11 bases between. The germline CDR1 and CDR2 sequences are SNHLY and FYNNEI. The CDR3 nucleotides are TGTGCCAGCAGGGCTGACAGGCTGAACACTGAAGCTTTCTTT. Its protein product is CASRADRLNTEAFF.

This chain's CDR3 is CASNAGAVNTEAFF. CDR3 nucleotide sequence: TGCGCCAGCAATGCAGGGGCGGTGAACACTGAAGCTTTCTTT. This chain links TRBV5-1 with TRBJ1-1; weak D call: TRBD1 (6 bases). CDR1 is SGHRS, CDR2 YFSETQ, per germline. V gave up 6 bases and J gave up 0 bases, with 12 bases separating them. The CDR3 spans 14 residues.

The chain joins TRBV7-3 to TRBJ2-3, with TRBD2 identical over 9 bases. Germline V gives CDR1 SGHTA, CDR2 FQGTGA. V lost 0 bases to trimming and J lost 5 bases; unmatched junction nucleotides: 6. The CDR3 has 16 residues. CDR3 protein: CASSLTAGGRRDTQYF. CDR3 in DNA: TGTGCCAGCAGCTTAACAGCGGGAGGTAGAAGAGATACGCAGTATTTT.

The chain is built from TRBV5-1 and TRBJ2-6; 7 bases map to TRBD1. Germline V gives CDR1 SGHRS, CDR2 YFSETQ. The J segment lost 2 bases and the V segment lost 2 bases, leaving 16 bases of the junction unmatched. This CDR3 is 20 amino acids long. CDR3 loop: CASSFLGAPGGSTGANVLTF. DNA of the CDR3: TGCGCCAGCAGCTTCCTCGGGGCCCCAGGGGGATCGACTGGGGCCAACGTCCTGACTTTC.

The chain couples TRBV19 to TRBJ2-2, with D unresolved. Germline-derived CDR1 and CDR2 are LNHDA and SQIVND (reference sequence). The V gene lost 3 bases and the J gene lost 6 bases, with 14 bases spanning the gap. The CDR3 has 15 residues. CDR3 sequence reads: CASSIPRPPPGELFF. CDR3 DNA: TGTGCCAGTAGTATCCCCCGCCCCCCACCCGGGGAGCTGTTTTTT.

This rearrangement joins TRBV7-2 to TRBJ1-5, with D hard to call. CDR3 length: 17 amino acids. Germline CDR1 and CDR2: SGHTA and FQGNSA. V gave up 3 bases and J gave up 0 bases, with 15 bases separating them. This CDR3 reads CASSFGTVVSSNQPQHF. CDR3 nucleotides: TGTGCCAGCAGCTTCGGTACCGTGGTTAGTAGCAATCAGCCCCAGCATTTT.

The chain employs TRBV4-2 and TRBJ2-7; D uncertain. The V and J ends lost 5 bases and 2 bases respectively, with 13 bases between them. The germline CDR1 and CDR2 sequences are LGHNA and YNFKEQ. The CDR3 sequence is 14 residues long. The CDR3 region is CASSKPTLPYEQYF. CDR3 in DNA: TGTGCCAGCAGCAAACCAACACTCCCCTACGAGCAGTACTTC.

The chain combines TRBV19 with TRBJ1-1, with 8 bases lining up with TRBD1. V lost 6 bases to trimming and J lost 4 bases; unmatched junction nucleotides: 4. The CDR3 totals 13 residues. Germline-derived CDR1 and CDR2 are LNHDA and SQIVND (reference sequence). CDR3 nucleotides: TGTGCCAGTAGGGGGGGACAGGTCACTGAAGCTTTCTTT. Protein sequence: CASRGGQVTEAFF.

The rearrangement links TRBV6-5 to TRBJ1-5; a weak D match, TRBD1 (5 bases). This CDR3 has 14 residues. Trimming shortened V by 0 bases and J by 15 bases, and 18 bases separated the two germline ends. The germline gives CDR1 MNHEY, CDR2 SVGAGI. The CDR3 sequence: CASSYSNSATVRHF. The CDR3 region has the DNA TGTGCCAGCAGTTACTCGAATTCGGCGACAGTTCGGCATTTT.

The gene calls are TRBV6-5 and TRBJ1-4, with 7 bases matching TRBD1. The CDR3 is made up of 14 amino acids. V lost 6 bases to trimming and J lost 8 bases; unmatched junction nucleotides: 9. Looked up from germline, CDR1 is MNHEY and CDR2 is SVGAGI. CDR3 region: CASRPTGAGEKLFF. The CDR3, as DNA: TGTGCCAGCAGGCCTACAGGGGCGGGGGAAAAACTGTTTTTT.

The V gene is TRBV5-6, the J gene TRBJ2-2; TRBD1 matches 8 bases. Germline CDR1 SGHDT, CDR2 YYEEEE. This CDR3 has 15 amino acids. The junction had 2 bases not matched to a gene; V was cut back by 0 bases and J by 4 bases. The CDR3 DNA is TGTGCCAGCAGCTTGGATCAGGGGGCCACCGGGGAGCTGTTTTTT. It codes for CASSLDQGATGELFF. The full variable domain, its missing parts supplied by reference TRBV5-6 and TRBJ2-2, is DAGVTQSPTHLIKTRGQQVTLRCSPKSGHDTVSWYQQALGQGPQFIFQYYEEEERQRGNFPDRFSGHQFPNYSSELNVNALLLGDSALYLCASSLDQGATGELFFGEGSRLTVL.

J is TRBJ1-1 and V is TRBV28; D remains ambiguous. This CDR3 region has 13 residues. V was trimmed by 10 bases and J by 6 bases, leaving 18 bases between them. Germline V CDR1 and CDR2: MDHEN, SYDVKM. The CDR3 loop reads CATIRLGPAEAFF. The CDR3 nucleotides are TGTGCCACCATTAGATTAGGGCCCGCTGAAGCTTTCTTT.

The rearrangement uses TRBV27 and TRBJ2-7; the match to TRBD2 covers 9 bases. The CDR3 extends over 16 amino acids. CDR1 is MNHEY and CDR2 is SMNVEV in the germline V gene (reference sequence). Trimming removed 1 base from V and 4 bases from J; junction bases left unmatched: 8. The chain's CDR3 is CASSLLVAGGPYEQYF. The CDR3 DNA reads as TGTGCCAGCAGTTTATTAGTTGCGGGAGGGCCTTACGAGCAGTACTTC.

The rearrangement links TRBV5-5 to TRBJ1-1, with D possibly being TRBD1 (6 bases). Germline CDR1 and CDR2: SGHKS and YYEKEE (reference sequence). Trimming left V 5 bases short and J 0 bases short, with 17 bases between. The CDR3 has 16 residues. Here the CDR3 reads CASRLRQAGLNTEAFF. For the CDR3, the DNA is TGTGCCAGCAGGTTACGACAGGCAGGACTGAACACTGAAGCTTTCTTT.

This clone was observed a single time. The chain recombines TRBV6-5 with TRBJ1-3, with a tentative D call TRBD1 (5 bases). V lost 4 bases to trimming and J lost 4 bases, with 17 bases between them. CDR1 is MNHEY, CDR2 SVGAGI, per germline. This CDR3 is built from 16 residues. In DNA, the CDR3 is TGTGCCAGCAGTTTAAGGGGACCTCAGGCGGGAAACACCATATATTTT. Residues: CASSLRGPQAGNTIYF.

This clone was counted once. The gene calls are TRBV25-1 and TRBJ1-1, with 7 bases identical to TRBD1. This CDR3 region has 17 residues. The V gene end was trimmed by 1 base and the J gene end by 0 bases; junction bases not matched to a gene: 8. Germline assignment: CDR1 MGHDK and CDR2 SYGVNS. The DNA of the CDR3 is TGTGCCAGCAGTGAATTCCGGACAGGAACTTTGAACACTGAAGCTTTCTTT. It encodes CASSEFRTGTLNTEAFF.

The V call is TRBV19, the J call TRBJ1-1; TRBD1 is a possible D gene (6 bases). Trimming pared 4 bases from V and 2 bases from J, leaving 11 bases between. This CDR3 is 14 amino acids long. Germline CDR1 and CDR2: LNHDA and SQIVND (reference sequence). The CDR3 DNA reads TGTGCCAGTAGTACCCAGGGGTCCAACACTGAAGCTTTCTTT. This encodes CASSTQGSNTEAFF.

This chain links TRBV29-1 with TRBJ2-1, with 8 bases matching TRBD2. The CDR3 contains 13 residues. The J segment lost 7 bases and the V segment lost 6 bases, leaving 8 bases of the junction unmatched. Germline V gives CDR1 SQVTM, CDR2 ANQGSEA. The CDR3 here is CSVSKLAGNEQFF. The CDR3 DNA follows: TGCAGCGTCTCAAAATTAGCGGGGAATGAGCAGTTCTTC.

The CDR3, as DNA: TGTGCCAGCAGTTTGGACAGCGCTCGAAGGGGCTACACCTTC. It specifies CASSLDSARRGYTF. The chain carries TRBV28 and TRBJ1-2; perhaps TRBD1 as D (6 bases). Trimming removed 3 bases from V and 8 bases from J, with 16 bases in between. In germline, CDR1 is MDHEN, CDR2 SYDVKM. This CDR3 region has 14 residues.

This clone was detected ten times or more. For the CDR3, the DNA is TGCGCCAGCAGCCGAACTTCTACCACTGAAGCTTTCTTT. It is translated as CASSRTSTTEAFF. This chain connects TRBV4-3 to TRBJ1-1; the D is unclear. Germline V gives CDR1 LGHNA, CDR2 YSLEER. The CDR3 extends over 13 amino acids. V gave up 4 bases and J gave up 4 bases, with 10 bases separating them.

The chain employs TRBV4-3 and TRBJ2-3, with 12 bases fitting TRBD1. Per germline, CDR1 LGHNA and CDR2 YSLEER. V trimming: 3 bases; J trimming: 1 base; junction bases outside the gene matches: 5. The CDR3 covers 17 residues. In DNA, the CDR3 is TGCGCCAGCAGCCAGATGGGACAGGGGGCGCGCACAGATACGCAGTATTTT. It translates to CASSQMGQGARTDTQYF.

Only one count was recorded for this clone. This chain links TRBV6-6 with TRBJ2-7; TRBD1 might be the D (5 bases). The V and J ends lost 0 bases and 0 bases respectively, with 6 bases between them. The CDR3 extends over 14 amino acids. CDR1 and CDR2 (germline): MNHNY, SVGAGI (reference sequence). In DNA form, the CDR3 reads TGTGCCAGCAGTTACTCGACAGTCTCCTACGAGCAGTACTTC. This gives the protein CASSYSTVSYEQYF.